These T cell receptor beta chains were read from a single sample in a study of T cells in pancreatic ductal adenocarcinoma. TCRdb's table, derived via immunoSEQ multiplex PCR, lists solely in-frame clones and lacks some. Here the sample spans 10,000 or so clones, roughly 70% being singletons. Sequenced: pancreatic tumor tissue. The source is a human donor with pancreatic ductal adenocarcinoma. CDR3s include the opening cysteine and the closing phenylalanine or tryptophan. Fields, in order: D gene, V gene, J gene, clone size, CDR3 DNA, CDR3 protein. A D gene is named only where the DNA matches it firmly. Clone size is shown for a subset of rows, as once, few, many or a class of expanded clone.

-	TRBV7-8	TRBJ2-4	-	TGTGCCAGCAGCACCCGACAGGCGGGAGCCAAAAACATTCAGTACTTC	CASSTRQAGAKNIQYF
-	TRBV27	TRBJ1-2	-	TGTGCCAGCAGTCCAGCCACAGGGTATGGCTACACCTTC	CASSPATGYGYTF
TRBD2	TRBV10-3	TRBJ2-5	-	TGTGCCATCAGTGAGTCGATGGCGGGAGGATACGAGACCCAGTACTTC	CAISESMAGGYETQYF
-	TRBV5-6	TRBJ1-1	-	TGTGCCAGCAGCTTGAGTTGGCTTGGGACTGAAGCTTTCTTT	CASSLSWLGTEAFF
-	TRBV6-1	TRBJ1-5	-	TGTGCCAGCAGTGAACATGGGAATAGCAATCAGCCCCAGCATTTT	CASSEHGNSNQPQHF
-	TRBV28	TRBJ1-2	-	TGTGCCAGCAGTTTACCATACACCTTC	CASSLPYTF
-	TRBV2	TRBJ1-2	once	TGTGCCAGCAGTGAAATACAGAGAAACTATGGCTACACCTTC	CASSEIQRNYGYTF
-	TRBV5-1	TRBJ2-2	-	TGCGCCAGCAGCGAGGGGAACACCGGGGAGCTGTTTTTT	CASSEGNTGELFF
TRBD1	TRBV2	TRBJ1-2	-	TGTGCCAGCAGAGCGCCGACAGGGGGCGGGTTTCTAGGCTACACCTTC	CASRAPTGGGFLGYTF
-	TRBV5-6	TRBJ1-1	once	TGTGCCAGCAGCACCGACTACCGGACTGAAGCTTTCTTT	CASSTDYRTEAFF
-	TRBV5-6	TRBJ1-5	few	TGTGCCAGCAGTTTCATCGGTCAGCCCCAGCATTTT	CASSFIGQPQHF
TRBD2	TRBV2	TRBJ2-1	few	TGTGCCAGCAGTTACTTAGGGAGCGGGGACAATGAGCAGTTCTTC	CASSYLGSGDNEQFF
TRBD1	TRBV10-3	TRBJ2-7	-	TGTGCCATCAGCCCGACAGGGAACTACGAGCAGTACTTC	CAISPTGNYEQYF
-	TRBV28	TRBJ1-2	-	TGTGCCAGCAGCCTAGGAAAAAAACCGAGGGCCTATGGCTACACCTTC	CASSLGKKPRAYGYTF
-	TRBV5-1	TRBJ2-1	-	TGCGCCAGCAGCTCCTGGGAAGACTACAATGAGCAGTTCTTC	CASSSWEDYNEQFF
TRBD1	TRBV29-1	TRBJ1-2	-	TGCAGCGTAACTACCTCCGGGACAGGGATTTGGGGCTACACCTTC	CSVTTSGTGIWGYTF
-	TRBV7-1	TRBJ2-2	-	TGTGCCAGCAGCTTATTCATTCGCGGGGGCCCATCCGGGGAGCTGTTTTTT	CASSLFIRGGPSGELFF
TRBD1	TRBV10-1	TRBJ1-3	few	TGCGCCAGCAGTAGGGACAGGGGCCCCTCTGGAAACACCATATATTTT	CASSRDRGPSGNTIYF
TRBD2	TRBV18	TRBJ2-5	once	TGTGCCAGCTCTAGCGGGACTCGGGAGACCCAGTACTTC	CASSSGTRETQYF
-	TRBV11-2	TRBJ2-1	-	TGTGCCAGCAGCCCAGGACTCGGGGACCGGGAGCAGTTCTTC	CASSPGLGDREQFF
-	TRBV10-3	TRBJ2-6	-	TGTGCCATCAGTGAGTCAAGGAGCTCTGGGGCCAACGTCCTGACTTTC	CAISESRSSGANVLTF
-	TRBV19	TRBJ2-6	-	TGTGCCAGTAGTGGTCCTCGGATCGGACAAAACTCTGGGGCCAACGTCCTGACTTTC	CASSGPRIGQNSGANVLTF
-	TRBV6-5	TRBJ1-6	-	TGTGCCAGCAGTTACTCGCCCCAGGGTAACTCACCCCTCCACTTT	CASSYSPQGNSPLHF
-	TRBV7-9	TRBJ2-3	-	TGTGCCAGCAGCTCTGTTGGGGATACGCAGTATTTT	CASSSVGDTQYF
-	TRBV20-1	TRBJ1-1	-	TGCAGTGCTAGCAGGACACTTGAAGCTTTCTTT	CSASRTLEAFF
-	TRBV5-1	TRBJ2-3	-	TGCGCCAGCAGGAGCAGCCAACCCTACACAGATACGCAGTATTTT	CASRSSQPYTDTQYF
-	TRBV13	TRBJ1-4	-	TGTGCCAGCAGCCCTAAGACAACTAATGAAAAACTGTTTTTT	CASSPKTTNEKLFF
TRBD2	TRBV30	TRBJ2-2	-	TGTGCCTGGAGTGGAGCGGGGGGACGGGTCGGGGAGCTGTTTTTT	CAWSGAGGRVGELFF
TRBD1	TRBV6-5	TRBJ1-2	-	TGTGCCAGCAGTTCCGCCGGGACAGGGCTGAATGGCTACACCTTC	CASSSAGTGLNGYTF
TRBD1	TRBV6-1	TRBJ1-2	-	TGTGCCAGCACCCCGGGACAGAACTACTATGGCTACACCTTC	CASTPGQNYYGYTF
-	TRBV19	TRBJ1-1	-	TGTGCCAGTAGTGTAGGACGGAGGAACACTGAAGCTTTCTTT	CASSVGRRNTEAFF
-	TRBV9	TRBJ2-1	few	TGTGCCAGCAGCGATATGGGGGAGACAGGCTACAATGAGCAGTTCTTC	CASSDMGETGYNEQFF
-	TRBV7-9	TRBJ2-3	once	TGTGCCAGCAGCTTAGACCCAAAAGATACGCAGTATTTT	CASSLDPKDTQYF
-	TRBV15	TRBJ2-1	-	TGTGCCACCAGCAGAGGTGTGGGGGAAAAGAGCTCCTACAATGAGCAGTTCTTC	CATSRGVGEKSSYNEQFF
TRBD1	TRBV29-1	TRBJ2-7	-	TGCAGCGTGAGTCCGGGACAGGGGTCCTCCTACGAGCAGTACTTC	CSVSPGQGSSYEQYF
TRBD1	TRBV19	TRBJ2-2	few	TGTGCCAGTAGTACAAGGACAGGGGGCACCGGGGAGCTGTTTTTT	CASSTRTGGTGELFF
-	TRBV18	TRBJ2-7	few	TGTGCCAGCTCACCTTCGACAGACGGTTTGGATCTTACCTACGAGCAGTACTTC	CASSPSTDGLDLTYEQYF
-	TRBV6-1	TRBJ1-2	-	TGTGCCAGCAGTCCCGCGGAGTATGGCTACACCTTC	CASSPAEYGYTF
-	TRBV2	TRBJ2-5	-	TGTGCCAGCAGTTTGGGGTTGAGGCAAGAGACCCAGTACTTC	CASSLGLRQETQYF
-	TRBV6-4	TRBJ2-6	-	TGTGCCAGCAGTGGCACTACAGGAACCTTTGGGGCCAACGTCCTGACTTTC	CASSGTTGTFGANVLTF
-	TRBV7-9	TRBJ1-2	-	TGTGCCAGCCCAGACGGGGTGGAGGGGTATGGCTACACCTTC	CASPDGVEGYGYTF
-	TRBV7-9	TRBJ1-5	-	TGTGCCAGCAGCCCCCCTGGGAGGGGGCAGCCCCAGCATTTT	CASSPPGRGQPQHF
-	TRBV5-1	TRBJ2-7	-	TGCGCCAGCAGCAAGGACGGGACCCGGCCTCTCGAGCAGTACTTC	CASSKDGTRPLEQYF
-	TRBV25-1	TRBJ1-2	-	TGTGCCAGTTCTTGGGGGGACTATGGCTACACCTTC	CASSWGDYGYTF
-	TRBV5-1	TRBJ1-2	-	TGCGCCAGCAGCTTGGCGATGGGGGGTGGATATGGCTACACCTTC	CASSLAMGGGYGYTF
-	TRBV5-6	TRBJ1-5	-	TGTGCCAGCAGCGACGGGGGGGGGTTTCAGCCCCAGCATTTT	CASSDGGGFQPQHF